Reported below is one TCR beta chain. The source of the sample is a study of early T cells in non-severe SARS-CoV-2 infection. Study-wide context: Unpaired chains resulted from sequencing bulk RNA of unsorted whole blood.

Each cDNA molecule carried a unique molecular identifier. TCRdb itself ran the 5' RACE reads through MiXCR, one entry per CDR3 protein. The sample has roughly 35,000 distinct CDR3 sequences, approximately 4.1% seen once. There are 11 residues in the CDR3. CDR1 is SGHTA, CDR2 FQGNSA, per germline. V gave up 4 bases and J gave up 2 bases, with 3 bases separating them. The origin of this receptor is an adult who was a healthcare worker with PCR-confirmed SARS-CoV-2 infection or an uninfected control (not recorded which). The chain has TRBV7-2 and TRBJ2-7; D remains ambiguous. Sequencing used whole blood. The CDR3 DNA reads TGTGCCAGCAGCTCTACCTACGAGCAGTACTTC. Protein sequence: CASSSTYEQYF.